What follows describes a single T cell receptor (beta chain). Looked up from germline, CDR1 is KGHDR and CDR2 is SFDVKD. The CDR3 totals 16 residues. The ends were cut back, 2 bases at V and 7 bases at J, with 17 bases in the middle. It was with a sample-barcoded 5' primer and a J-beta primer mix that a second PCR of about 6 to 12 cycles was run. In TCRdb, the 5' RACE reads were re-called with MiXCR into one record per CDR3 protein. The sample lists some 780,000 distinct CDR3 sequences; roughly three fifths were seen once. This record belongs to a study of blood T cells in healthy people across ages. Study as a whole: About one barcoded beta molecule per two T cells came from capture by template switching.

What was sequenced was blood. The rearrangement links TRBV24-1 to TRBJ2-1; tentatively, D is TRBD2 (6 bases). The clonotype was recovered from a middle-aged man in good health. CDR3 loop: CATSDSPGRGLNEQFF. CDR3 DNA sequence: TGTGCCACCAGTGATTCCCCCGGGCGGGGTCTGAATGAGCAGTTCTTC.